This T cell receptor (beta chain) originates from a study of cytomegalovirus exposure and HLA in healthy donors. The assay was immunoSEQ multiplex PCR, and TCRdb's table has in-frame clones only and misses some. The sample carries some 180,000 clones, around nine tenths recorded once. The clonotype was recovered from a man aged 25-45 years in good health and CMV-seropositive. Material for sequencing was PBMCs.

The CDR3 nucleotides are TGTGCCAGCAGTTCCTTTAGGCCAGATACGCAGTATTTT. It codes for CASSSFRPDTQYF. The rearrangement uses TRBV28 and TRBJ2-3; D unresolved. CDR3 length: 13 residues. Trimming took off 4 bases at V and 4 bases at J, with 9 bases between the two ends. From germline, CDR1 is MDHEN and CDR2 SYDVKM.